Listed here are 25 T cell receptor beta chains from one sample, sequenced in a study of graft-versus-host responses after intestinal transplantation. Clones were read by immunoSEQ multiplex PCR, and TCRdb kept only the in-frame ones, dropping some. Among more than 85,000 clones, 93% were seen once, and the ten largest hold around 0.55%. No antigen has been assigned to these receptors. The starting material was unstimulated CD8+ T cells sorted from spleen or lymph node cells, obtained before intestinal transplant. All receptors derive from a human donor who received an intestinal transplant.

J is TRBJ2-7 and V is TRBV27, with 10 bases that match TRBD1. CDR1 and CDR2 (germline): MNHEY, SMNVEV (reference sequence). V gave up 11 bases and J gave up 6 bases; unmatched junction bases: 7. The CDR3 spans 12 residues. CDR3 DNA: TGTGCCTCCCGACAGGGGGCGGGCGAGCAGTACTTC. Its protein product is CASRQGAGEQYF.

The V call is TRBV6-5, the J call TRBJ2-7, with 7 bases lining up with TRBD2. This CDR3 is 13 amino acids long. The germline CDR1 and CDR2 sequences are MNHEY and SVGAGI. The junction had 4 bases not matched to a gene; V was cut back by 5 bases and J by 3 bases. As DNA, the CDR3 is TGTGCCAGCAGTCAATGGGAGGGCTACGAGCAGTACTTC. Protein product: CASSQWEGYEQYF.

V usage is TRBV12-1 and J usage is TRBJ1-4; the DNA was not used to check the table's D call, TRBD1. TRBV12-1 is annotated as a pseudogene. The CDR3 is made up of 20 amino acids. CDR3 in DNA: TGTGCCAGCAGCTCTAATAAGCGGACAGGGATAGTAAAGACTAATGAAAAACTGTTTTTT. This translates into CASSSNKRTGIVKTNEKLFF.

V gene TRBV5-4 combines with J gene TRBJ2-1; a possible D gene is TRBD2 (5 bases). V lost 3 bases to trimming and J lost 13 bases, with 11 bases between them. The CDR3 consists of 11 residues. Per the germline V gene, CDR1 is SGHNT and CDR2 is YYREEE (reference sequence). For the CDR3, the DNA is TGTGCCAGCAGCTCTGGAGGCCCCCAGTTCTTC. Amino acid sequence: CASSSGGPQFF.

V is TRBV2 and J is TRBJ1-5; weak D call: TRBD1 (6 bases). The V and J ends lost 3 bases and 3 bases respectively, with 12 bases between them. Germline lookup yields CDR1 SNHLY and CDR2 FYNNEI. The CDR3 contains 15 residues. The CDR3: CASSEHRAFNQPQHF. The CDR3 DNA sequence: TGTGCCAGCAGTGAGCACAGGGCTTTCAATCAGCCCCAGCATTTT.

The chain recombines TRBV28 with TRBJ1-5; D is perhaps TRBD1 (5 bases). Trimming removed 10 bases at V and 3 bases at J, with 13 bases between. CDR3 size: 13 residues. The germline V gene has CDR1 MDHEN and CDR2 SYDVKM. CDR3 in amino acids: CATLTGDNQPQHF. CDR3 DNA sequence: TGTGCCACCTTAACAGGAGACAATCAGCCCCAGCATTTT.

The genes are TRBV27 and TRBJ2-7; 9 bases match TRBD2. The germline CDR1 and CDR2 sequences are MNHEY and SMNVEV (reference sequence). This CDR3 region has 16 residues. With V trimmed by 1 base and J by 7 bases, 11 bases remained unmatched. The CDR3 reads CASSLYTPTSGGEQYF. CDR3 in DNA: TGTGCCAGCAGTTTATATACCCCGACTAGCGGAGGGGAGCAGTACTTC.

V is TRBV28 and J is TRBJ1-5; no definite D call. CDR3 length: 16 residues. CDR1 and CDR2 (germline): MDHEN, SYDVKM. V was pared by 6 bases and J by 5 bases, with 20 bases between. The CDR3 protein is CASSPQSGFGDQPQHF. CDR3 sequence (DNA): TGTGCCAGCAGCCCCCAGTCGGGCTTCGGGGATCAGCCCCAGCATTTT.

The chain employs TRBV11-2 and TRBJ2-7; 9 nucleotides line up with TRBD1. The CDR3 runs to 14 residues. Germline V gene data show CDR1 as SGHAT and CDR2 as FQNNGV. With 5 bases clipped from V and 5 bases from J, the junction kept 7 bases outside the gene matches. The CDR3 DNA follows: TGTGCCAGCAGCCCATCGACAGGGGGAAACGAGCAGTACTTC. Its protein product is CASSPSTGGNEQYF.

The gene calls are TRBV6-1 and TRBJ2-7; 7 bases fit TRBD1. Germline V gene lookup returns CDR1 MNHNS and CDR2 SASEGT. V dropped 8 bases and J dropped 1; count of bases not matched to a gene: 8. The CDR3 extends over 14 amino acids. CDR3 in amino acids: CASRSGTASYEQYF. CDR3 bases: TGTGCCAGCCGGTCCGGGACAGCATCCTACGAGCAGTACTTC.

This chain joins TRBV4-1 and TRBJ2-7; D might be TRBD1 or TRBD2, each matching 5 bases. Trimming left V 4 bases short and J 2 bases short, with 21 bases between. This CDR3 spans 17 amino acids. Germline CDR1 reads MGHRA; CDR2 reads YSYEKL. This CDR3 is CASSRSGASNGAYEQYF. Written as DNA, the CDR3 is TGCGCCAGCAGCCGCTCCGGGGCCTCCAATGGGGCCTACGAGCAGTACTTC.

The chain carries TRBV28 and TRBJ2-3; possibly TRBD2 for D (6 bases). The CDR3 spans 13 residues. Deletions cut 5 bases from V and 4 bases from J, with 10 bases between. CDR1 is MDHEN and CDR2 is SYDVKM in the germline V gene. DNA of the CDR3: TGTGCCAGCAGTCTCGCTAGCGCAGATACGCAGTATTTT. This gives the protein CASSLASADTQYF.

As concerns this clone: The same CDR3 also results from other DNA sequences found in this sample. The CDR3 loop is CASSLSGTSYEQYF. CDR3 coding DNA: TGTGCCAGCAGTTTATCCGGGACCTCCTACGAGCAGTACTTC. The chain has TRBV27 and TRBJ2-7; D is possibly TRBD1 or TRBD2 (5 bases each). The V gene's germline CDR1 is MNHEY and CDR2 SMNVEV (reference sequence). Trimming shortened V by 0 bases and J by 0 bases, and 6 bases separated the two germline ends. This CDR3 is 14 amino acids long.

The chain combines TRBV29-1 with TRBJ1-1, with D possibly matching TRBD1 (5 bases). The length of the CDR3 is 13 residues. V shed 4 bases and J shed 0 bases, with 9 bases lying between them. Germline V lookup: CDR1 SQVTM, CDR2 ANQGSEA. CDR3 amino acids: CSVVHRLNTEAFF. The CDR3 nucleotides read TGCAGCGTTGTCCACAGGTTGAACACTGAAGCTTTCTTT. Variable domain in full (rest from reference TRBV29-1 and TRBJ1-1): SAVISQKPSRDICQRGTSLTIQCQVDSQVTMMFWYRQQPGQSLTLIATANQGSEATYESGFVIDKFPISRPNLTFSTLTVSNMSPEDSSIYLCSVVHRLNTEAFFGQGTRLTVV.

The chain uses TRBV13 and TRBJ2-7, with a tentative D call TRBD1 (5 bases). V lost 5 bases and J 2 bases, leaving 13 bases between the germline ends. The CDR3 loop spans 14 amino acids. The V gene's germline CDR1 is PRHDT and CDR2 FYEKMQ (reference sequence). The DNA of the CDR3 is TGTGCCAGCAGCCCCAGGACAAGGGCCTACGAGCAGTACTTC. Amino acid sequence: CASSPRTRAYEQYF.

The V gene is TRBV5-1, the J gene TRBJ1-3; 7 nucleotides agree with TRBD1. From germline, CDR1 is SGHRS and CDR2 YFSETQ. The V gene end was trimmed by 6 bases and the J gene end by 8 bases; junction bases not matched to a gene: 8. The CDR3 contains 13 residues. Here the CDR3 DNA reads TGCGCCAGCAAGTTTGACAGGGAAGACACCATATATTTT. Its translation is CASKFDREDTIYF.

This clone was detected once. The rearrangement joins TRBV10-2 to TRBJ1-3; D call uncertain. V was pared by 0 bases and J by 3 bases, with 12 bases between. This CDR3 contains 16 residues. Per the germline V gene, CDR1 is WSHSY and CDR2 is SAAADI. DNA of the CDR3: TGCGCCAGCAGTGAGTCGCAGGCCCAGGATGGAAACACCATATATTTT. Translating it yields CASSESQAQDGNTIYF.

This clone is a singleton in its sample. This chain uses TRBV29-1 with TRBJ2-3, with D possibly being TRBD1 (6 bases). Trimming removed 6 bases at V and 10 bases at J, with 20 bases between. Germline CDR1 SQVTM, CDR2 ANQGSEA. The CDR3 loop spans 13 amino acids. The CDR3 DNA reads TGCAGCGTCGCCCCCGACCGGTCAGGGGCGCAGTATTTT. Translated, it gives CSVAPDRSGAQYF.

The CDR3, as DNA: TGTGCCAGCAGTTACTCGCTACAGGGTAGCTACACCTTC. Its translation is CASSYSLQGSYTF. The rearrangement links TRBV6-5 to TRBJ1-2; D is possibly TRBD1 (6 bases). The V gene lost 0 bases and the J gene lost 9 bases, with 11 bases spanning the gap. This CDR3 spans 13 amino acids. The V gene's germline CDR1 is MNHEY and CDR2 SVGAGI.

The rearrangement links TRBV20-1 to TRBJ1-2; D is perhaps TRBD1 (5 bases). Germline V gene lookup returns CDR1 DFQATT and CDR2 SNEGSKA (reference sequence). CDR3 length: 9 residues. Trimming shortened V by 7 bases and J by 5 bases, and 5 bases separated the two germline ends. The CDR3 nucleotides read TGCAGTGAGGGGTATGGCTACACCTTC. It codes for CSEGYGYTF.

This sequence joins TRBV23-1 and TRBJ2-1; D possibly corresponds to TRBD2 (6 bases). TRBV23-1 is designated an ORF whose function remains uncertain. The germline V and J ends were trimmed by 4 bases and 1 base, with 20 bases remaining between them. This CDR3 region has 18 residues. The CDR3: CASSLTSGGNESYNEQFF. The CDR3 region has the DNA TGCGCCAGCAGTCTCACATCCGGAGGGAACGAATCCTACAATGAGCAGTTCTTC.

This CDR3 reads CASSRGSGNTIYF. CDR3 coding DNA: TGTGCCAGCAGCAGGGGCTCTGGAAACACCATATATTTT. This chain connects TRBV7-8 to TRBJ1-3, with D perhaps matching TRBD1 (5 bases). Germline V gene data show CDR1 as SGHVS and CDR2 as FQNEAQ. The V gene lost 5 bases and the J gene lost 0 bases, with 5 bases spanning the gap. This CDR3 region has 13 residues.

The genes are TRBV7-9 and TRBJ1-2; D remains ambiguous. Trimming pared 5 bases from V and 3 bases from J, leaving 22 bases between. Germline loops: CDR1 SEHNR, CDR2 FQNEAQ (reference sequence). CDR3 length: 17 residues. This CDR3 reads CASSALGDRVGDYGYTF. CDR3 DNA sequence: TGTGCCAGCAGCGCACTTGGCGACCGAGTTGGTGACTATGGCTACACCTTC.

V gene TRBV7-6 combines with J gene TRBJ2-7; weak D call: TRBD2 (6 bases). Trimming removed 5 bases from V and 6 bases from J, with 11 bases in between. Germline assignment: CDR1 SGHVS and CDR2 FNYEAQ. There are 12 residues in the CDR3. CDR3 sequence reads: CASSGEEFEQYF. As DNA, the CDR3 is TGTGCCAGCAGCGGGGAGGAGTTCGAGCAGTACTTC.

The J gene is TRBJ2-7, the V gene TRBV30, with D possibly being TRBD1 or TRBD2 (5 bases each). Trimming took off 3 bases at V and 5 bases at J, with 11 bases between the two ends. CDR1 and CDR2 (germline): GTSNPN, SVGIG (reference sequence). There are 12 residues in the CDR3. Written as DNA, the CDR3 is TGTGCCTGGAGCCCTAGAGGGGACGAGCAGTACTTC. Protein product: CAWSPRGDEQYF.